This T cell receptor beta chain was sequenced during a study of shared clonotypes between healthy human individuals (dated by TCRdb to between 2020 and 2021). Regarding the study in general: The cohort comprised a couple of women and a few men aged 18 to 49 years. Per donor, three plates each were used for CD4 naive and CD4 memory, two for CD8 naive, and one for CD8 memory. Blood TCR repertoires of about 5 healthy adults were deeply sequenced to estimate repertoire size and the extent of clonotype sharing between individuals. To increase sequencing depth and limit assay-specific biases, TCR repertoire library preparation and sequencing were carried out by different laboratories using diverse techniques. Per donor, leukapheresis produced somewhere between about 0.9 and 9.5 billion PBMCs.

Overall study outcomes, separate from this receptor: Sampling was restricted to blood, and TCR repertoires in tissue are likely to differ from TCR repertoires in blood. Across a few donors, roughly 5% of naive CD4, roughly 3.3% of naive CD8, 2.3% of memory CD4, and over 0.35% of memory CD8 clonotypes were shared. Estimated clonotype richness was generally larger for naive than for memory subsets. Compared with non-shared clonotypes, clonotypes shared by all four sorted-subset donors had higher generation probabilities. Based on pairwise subsampling, the degree of clonotype sharing among donors was expected to be affected by sequencing depth. Because the study included a small number of donors, the genetic and exposure-history diversity represented was limited. Incomplete sequencing was indicated by rarefaction of sorted-subset datasets, despite the large sequencing depth.

The donors were healthy, HIV-negative adults who had no recently reported acute infections or vaccinations. Only Caucasian adults living in Nashville, Tennessee, USA were represented among the donors. CD4+ T cells were enriched through magnetic negative selection, after which naive cells were positively selected on CD45RA and the remaining negative fraction served as the memory subset. Blood was obtained by leukapheresis, after which PBMCs were separated by Ficoll-Histopaque density gradient centrifugation and cryopreserved in liquid nitrogen vapor phase. Analytical flow cytometry was used to check the purity and quantity of every magnetically sorted T cell population. From each sorted fraction, genomic DNA was isolated and quantified by UV absorbance on a Nanodrop 2000c. Concerning this clone itself: This clone's antigen is unknown. No per-base quality is available; no much larger clone lies one base away.

Using the deep immunoSEQ assay, multiplex PCR amplified TCR CDR3 regions from genomic DNA. For each cell subset, the extracted genomic DNA was distributed evenly across all wells of several immunoSEQ 96-well plates, and each plate served as one replicate. For sorted subsets, each replicate PCR was loaded with approximately 190 ng genomic DNA, equivalent to approximately 27,000 T cell genomes. Purified libraries were measured with a Qubit 3.0 fluorometer, size-checked on a Bioanalyzer 2100, and measured again with the KAPA Library Quantification kit. Each immunoSEQ 96-well plate was sequenced on its own single-read 150-cycle Illumina NextSeq 550 flow cell. As for how the authors treated the data: Because the immunoSEQ output held only junctional sequences and lacked quality scores, the filtering could not match the filtering applied to full-length reads. Sequences were annotated with PyIR, a Python wrapper for IgBLAST v1.9, using IMGT germline references to assign V/J genes and CDR3. Any read was removed if the V/J assignment was weak (E-value above 1e-6), the CDR3 was missing, or the read contained stop codons, out-of-frame junctions, or ambiguous translated residues. A V3J clonotype was defined by an identical inferred V gene, J gene, and CDR3 amino acid sequence. Percentage overlap between repertoires was calculated by dividing the number of shared unique clonotypes by the size of the smaller repertoire. Three approaches were used to assess repertoire richness: RTK rarefaction, the Chao1 estimator, and Recon v2.1 estimates of unobserved clonotypes. Generation probabilities were computed with OLGA for all TCRbeta clonotypes obtained by the gDNA method from several donors. TCRdb retrieved this table from immuneACCESS and kept in-frame rearrangements only. Not all clones are present; in checked studies, unresolved V genes account for under half, and no reason is known for the remainder. V and J calls plus clone size are reproduced from that table; the DNA served to infer D and trimming. This sample is represented by approximately 940,000 clones; less than 85% of them were singletons. Clones ranked in the top ten supply about 1.5% of the sample.

Relative to germline, V is 2 bases shorter and J is 6 bases shorter, with 17 bases between their ends. Per the germline V gene, SGHDN is the CDR1 and FVKESK is the CDR2. There are 15 amino acids in the CDR3, from cysteine to phenylalanine inclusive. The entry retains the CDR3 DNA only, 45 bases that are in frame from base 1. The specimen was memory CD4+ T cells sorted from blood. The intended sense of this specimen's cell subset or site label: CD45RA-negative fraction. The chain uses TRBV14 and TRBJ2-7; no confident D gene assignment can be made. This TCR came from a man between 18 and 35 years old in good health. This receptor has the CDR3 CASSQTAAIVGEQYF. The nucleotide sequence reads TGTGCCAGCAGCCAAACTGCAGCCATAGTTGGCGAGCAGTACTTC.